These 27 T cell receptor beta chains were all obtained from the same sample, sequenced in a study of shared clonotypes between healthy human individuals. Only in-frame clones appear in the TCRdb table, and some are missing; sequencing was by immunoSEQ multiplex PCR. Here the sample spans roughly 2.4 million clones, nearly 97% being singletons. The sequenced material came from naive CD4+ T cells sorted from blood. Described subset: CD45RA+ positively selected. All receptors come from a young man in good health.

This chain uses TRBV5-4 with TRBJ1-1, with D possibly TRBD1 on 6 matching bases. From germline, CDR1 is SGHNT and CDR2 YYREEE (reference sequence). CDR3 length: 15 residues. Trimming left V 0 bases short and J 9 bases short, with 18 bases between. CDR3 bases: TGTGCCAGCAGCTTGGCCGTTTCCGGGGGCGAGAAAGCTTTCTTT. This translates into CASSLAVSGGEKAFF.

The CDR3 is CARGIPHSGANVLTF. The CDR3 region has the DNA TGTGCCAGGGGGATTCCCCACTCTGGGGCCAACGTCCTGACTTTC. The rearrangement uses TRBV30 and TRBJ2-6, with D maybe TRBD1 (6 bases). This CDR3 has 15 amino acids. Deletions cut 8 bases from V and 0 bases from J, with 14 bases between. In germline, CDR1 is GTSNPN, CDR2 SVGIG (reference sequence).

The V gene is TRBV11-3, the J gene TRBJ2-1; D is possibly TRBD2 (6 bases). This CDR3 is built from 16 residues. Germline V lookup: CDR1 SGHNT, CDR2 YENEEA. The V end was cut by 1 base, the J end by 2 bases, with 12 bases between. CDR3 bases: TGTGCCAGCAGCTTAGTGGGGGGAGTAGCCTACAATGAGCAGTTCTTC. Translated, it gives CASSLVGGVAYNEQFF.

J is TRBJ1-4 and V is TRBV28; unclear D gene. This CDR3 spans 17 amino acids. With 6 bases removed from V and 7 bases from J, the gap between germline ends came to 24 bases. From germline, CDR1 is MDHEN and CDR2 SYDVKM. The CDR3 region has the DNA TGTGCCAGCAGATCGCCCCGAATCGTGGGAGGTGGTGAAAAACTGTTTTTT. This sequence encodes CASRSPRIVGGGEKLFF.

The rearrangement uses TRBV6-5 and TRBJ1-1; no firm D call. Germline CDR1 and CDR2: MNHEY and SVGAGI. V lost 2 bases and J lost 5, with 12 bases in between. The CDR3 extends over 14 amino acids. The CDR3 DNA follows: TGTGCCAGCAGTTACGGACGTAAGGGTACTGAAGCTTTCTTT. Protein sequence: CASSYGRKGTEAFF.

V and J are TRBV6-5 and TRBJ2-2; either TRBD1 or TRBD2 may fit D (5 bases each). V gave up 0 bases and J gave up 7 bases, with 12 bases separating them. Germline values: CDR1 MNHEY, CDR2 SVGAGI. The CDR3 loop spans 15 amino acids. CDR3 sequence: CASSYSIGGIGELFF. The CDR3 DNA follows: TGTGCCAGCAGTTACTCGATTGGGGGTATCGGGGAGCTGTTTTTT.

The V gene is TRBV25-1, the J gene TRBJ2-2; 7 bases fit TRBD1. The trim removed 1 base at V and 4 bases at J, leaving 3 bases unmatched. The CDR3 consists of 15 residues. Per the germline V gene, CDR1 is MGHDK and CDR2 is SYGVNS. The CDR3 here is CASSESGTATGELFF. CDR3 sequence (DNA): TGTGCCAGCAGTGAATCGGGGACAGCCACCGGGGAGCTGTTTTTT.

In this sample, this clone turned up once. This rearrangement joins TRBV28 to TRBJ2-7; D is tentatively TRBD1 or TRBD2 (5 bases each). With 5 bases removed from V and 5 bases from J, the gap between germline ends came to 19 bases. The CDR3 is 15 amino acids. In germline, CDR1 is MDHEN, CDR2 SYDVKM. CDR3 loop: CASSIFRVTEDEQYF. The CDR3 bases are TGTGCCAGCAGTATCTTCAGGGTAACGGAGGACGAGCAGTACTTC. Full variable domain (rest looked up from reference TRBV28 and TRBJ2-7): DVKVTQSSRYLVKRTGEKVFLECVQDMDHENMFWYRQDPGLGLRLIYFSYDVKMKEKGDIPEGYSVSREKKERFSLILESASTNQTSMYLCASSIFRVTEDEQYFGPGTRLTVT.

This clone was recorded a few times. The V gene is TRBV5-1, the J gene TRBJ2-2; D not certain. This CDR3 has 11 residues. The V end was cut by 1 base, the J end by 6 bases, with 1 base between. Looked up from germline, CDR1 is SGHRS and CDR2 is YFSETQ. CDR3 coding DNA: TGCGCCAGCAGCTTGCCCGGGGAGCTGTTTTTT. Residues: CASSLPGELFF.

The chain is built from TRBV5-1 and TRBJ2-1, with 11 bases aligning to TRBD2. This CDR3 is built from 16 residues. Germline CDR1 SGHRS, CDR2 YFSETQ. V trimming: 4 bases; J trimming: 7 bases; junction bases outside the gene matches: 10. The CDR3 nucleotides are TGCGCCAGCAGCCCCCCTAGCGGGGGGCCAGGAAATGAGCAGTTCTTC. Its protein product is CASSPPSGGPGNEQFF.

This chain joins TRBV2 and TRBJ2-7; tentatively, D is TRBD1 or TRBD2 (5 bases each). Per the germline V gene, CDR1 is SNHLY and CDR2 is FYNNEI. The CDR3 sequence is 12 residues long. V lost 6 bases to trimming and J lost 3 bases, with 9 bases between them. In DNA form, the CDR3 reads TGTGCCAGCAGAGAGGGGTACTACGAGCAGTACTTC. It yields the protein CASREGYYEQYF.

The CDR3 loop reads CASSPLTREAFF. The CDR3 DNA is TGTGCCAGCAGCCCACTCACCAGGGAAGCTTTCTTT. The chain is built from TRBV21-1 and TRBJ1-1; the DNA was not used to check the table's D call, TRBD1. TRBV21-1 is designated a pseudogene. The CDR3 is 12 amino acids.

This clone appeared once. The chain joins TRBV29-1 to TRBJ1-2, with D uncertain. Trimming shortened V by 0 bases and J by 0 bases, and 8 bases separated the two germline ends. There are 14 residues in the CDR3. The germline CDR1 and CDR2 sequences are SQVTM and ANQGSEA. The CDR3 is CSVEDREANYGYTF. The CDR3, as DNA: TGCAGCGTTGAAGATAGGGAGGCTAACTATGGCTACACCTTC.

The gene calls are TRBV7-8 and TRBJ1-1; the D is unclear. The ends were cut back, 5 bases at V and 0 bases at J, with 10 bases in the middle. Germline CDR1 reads SGHVS; CDR2 reads FQNEAQ. CDR3 length equals 14 residues. CDR3 amino acids: CASSPREMNTEAFF. DNA of the CDR3: TGTGCCAGCAGCCCCCGGGAGATGAACACTGAAGCTTTCTTT.

The rearrangement links TRBV6-4 to TRBJ1-6; 9 positions match TRBD1. V trimming: 10 bases; J trimming: 8 bases; junction bases outside the gene matches: 9. The germline gives CDR1 MRHNA, CDR2 SNTAGT. The CDR3 covers 14 residues. In nucleotides, the CDR3 is TGTGCCACACTACAGGGGGCGCGGGATTCACCCCTCCACTTT. Protein sequence: CATLQGARDSPLHF.

This sequence joins TRBV7-9 and TRBJ2-7; D is possibly TRBD2 (5 bases). Germline-derived CDR1 and CDR2 are SEHNR and FQNEAQ (reference sequence). CDR3 length equals 15 residues. V was cut by 5 bases and J by 2 bases, with 16 bases left in between. CDR3 region: CASSQDLAGPYEQYF. Written as DNA, the CDR3 is TGTGCCAGCAGCCAAGACTTGGCGGGCCCCTACGAGCAGTACTTC.

The chain has TRBV4-1 and TRBJ1-6; no clear D. Looked up from germline, CDR1 is MGHRA and CDR2 is YSYEKL. The CDR3 contains 18 residues. Trimming pared 0 bases from V and 0 bases from J, leaving 12 bases between. The CDR3 loop is CASSQDRKSSSYNSPLHF. The CDR3 DNA is TGCGCCAGCAGCCAAGATCGGAAGTCCAGCTCCTATAATTCACCCCTCCACTTT.

This chain's CDR3 is CASRRDRYTYGYTF. The CDR3 nucleotides are TGTGCCAGCAGGCGGGACAGATACACCTATGGCTACACCTTC. This chain links TRBV13 with TRBJ1-2, with TRBD1 identical over 7 bases. CDR1 is PRHDT and CDR2 is FYEKMQ in the germline V gene (reference sequence). The CDR3 sequence is 14 residues long. V was clipped by 6 bases and J by 4 bases; unmatched bases: 8.

The chain joins TRBV9 to TRBJ2-5; 8 nucleotides line up with TRBD2. Germline V CDR1 and CDR2: SGDLS, YYNGEE. V was pared by 5 bases and J by 5 bases, with 8 bases of the junction left unmatched. There are 14 residues in the CDR3. Here the CDR3 DNA reads TGTGCCAGCAGGGGAGCGGGAGAAGGGGAGACCCAGTACTTC. Its translation is CASRGAGEGETQYF.

This clone occurred a few times. The sample has other DNA sequences that encode this CDR3 too. The chain couples TRBV29-1 to TRBJ1-3; possibly TRBD1 for D (5 bases). Per the germline V gene, CDR1 is SQVTM and CDR2 is ANQGSEA. This CDR3 contains 12 residues. The ends were cut back, 4 bases at V and 8 bases at J, with 12 bases in the middle. The CDR3 DNA is TGCAGCGTTGCCACAGGCGGACACACCATATATTTT. Amino acid sequence: CSVATGGHTIYF.

The gene calls are TRBV5-1 and TRBJ1-6; 7 bases are shared with TRBD1. This CDR3 has 16 amino acids. From germline, CDR1 is SGHRS and CDR2 YFSETQ. With V trimmed by 0 bases and J by 9 bases, 9 bases remained unmatched. CDR3: CASSLGQGVSGSPLHF. DNA of the CDR3: TGCGCCAGCAGCTTGGGACAGGGAGTCTCCGGTTCACCCCTCCACTTT.

The chain joins TRBV7-8 to TRBJ2-3, with TRBD2 matching over 9 bases. This CDR3 spans 15 amino acids. Losses at the gene ends were 8 bases for V and 2 bases for J; bases not matched to a gene: 8. Germline loops: CDR1 SGHVS, CDR2 FQNEAQ. CDR3 nucleotides: TGTGCCAGCGGTATAGCGGGAGAAGTCACAGATACGCAGTATTTT. This encodes CASGIAGEVTDTQYF.

This clone was seen only once. The chain joins TRBV5-1 to TRBJ1-4; TRBD1 aligns across 7 bases. Germline trimming cut 4 bases from V and 8 bases from J; bases unmatched to any gene: 11. CDR3 length: 15 amino acids. Germline CDR1 and CDR2: SGHRS and YFSETQ. In nucleotides, the CDR3 is TGCGCCAGCAGCAAAGAAACAGGGGTGTGGGAAAAACTGTTTTTT. Translating it yields CASSKETGVWEKLFF.

This chain joins TRBV9 and TRBJ2-7, with 8 nucleotides matching TRBD2. After removal of 4 bases from V and 3 bases from J, the junction contained 9 bases not matched to a gene. CDR1 and CDR2 (germline): SGDLS, YYNGEE. The CDR3 runs to 15 residues. CDR3 nucleotides: TGTGCCAGCAGCCTCTCAGCGGGAGCATTCTACGAGCAGTACTTC. As protein: CASSLSAGAFYEQYF. The full variable domain, rest sourced from reference TRBV9 and TRBJ2-7, is DSGVTQTPKHLITATGQRVTLRCSPRSGDLSVYWYQQSLDQGLQFLIQYYNGEERAKGNILERFSAQQFPDLHSELNLSSLELGDSALYFCASSLSAGAFYEQYFGPGTRLTVT.

This clone is a singleton in its sample. The rearrangement links TRBV6-4 to TRBJ2-7; 9 bases agree with TRBD2. This CDR3 has 15 amino acids. CDR1 and CDR2 from the germline V gene are MRHNA and SNTAGT. Losses at the gene ends were 4 bases for V and 4 bases for J; bases not matched to a gene: 8. This CDR3 is CASSVSSGSLYEQYF. CDR3 DNA sequence: TGTGCCAGCAGTGTCAGTAGCGGGAGTCTGTACGAGCAGTACTTC.

The chain carries TRBV6-5 and TRBJ1-1; D is perhaps TRBD1 (5 bases). CDR1 MNHEY and CDR2 SVGAGI come from the germline V gene. Trimming removed 7 bases from V and 0 bases from J, with 9 bases in between. The CDR3 extends over 13 amino acids. The CDR3 region has the DNA TGTGCCAGCAATCAGGGCGTGAACACTGAAGCTTTCTTT. As protein: CASNQGVNTEAFF.

V usage is TRBV7-2 and J usage is TRBJ2-7, with a weak D call TRBD2 (6 bases). Germline CDR1 reads SGHTA; CDR2 reads FQGNSA. This CDR3 contains 14 residues. V was pared by 0 bases and J by 6 bases, with 12 bases between. The CDR3 DNA reads TGTGCCAGCAGCTTAGCAGTGGGGGGAAGCGAGCAGTACTTC. Translation: CASSLAVGGSEQYF.